The rows below give T cell receptor beta chains drawn from one sample of a study of cytomegalovirus exposure and HLA in healthy donors. The data were produced by immunoSEQ multiplex PCR, yet TCRdb's version contains in-frame clones alone and is incomplete. The sample holds around 61,000 clones, around 94% seen once. Sequencing used PBMCs. Receptors originate from a man aged 18 to 35 in good health and CMV-seronegative. Both conserved end residues are part of each CDR3. The D gene is left open where the match is weak. A row's size may be missing; if present it is once, few, many or a size class.

D gene,clone size,V gene,J gene,CDR3 DNA,CDR3 protein
TRBD1,few,TRBV5-1,TRBJ2-1,TGCGCCAGCAGCTCCCTCGGGACAGAAAACAATGAGCAGTTCTTC,CASSSLGTENNEQFF
.,once,TRBV11-3,TRBJ1-1,TGTGCCAGCAGTGACGGACTGGAGGCTTTCTTT,CASSDGLEAFF
.,.,TRBV7-9,TRBJ2-7,TGTGCCAGCAGCTTCGGGGAGAGGATCTGGTACGAGCAGTACTTC,CASSFGERIWYEQYF
.,.,TRBV4-1,TRBJ1-4,TGCGCCAGCACGCCAGTCCAGGCCCGACCACTTTCAACTAATGAAAAACTGTTTTTT,CASTPVQARPLSTNEKLFF
TRBD2,once,TRBV19,TRBJ2-6,TGTGCCAGTAGTATAGGGGAGGGCTCTGGGGCCAACGTCCTGACTTTC,CASSIGEGSGANVLTF
.,.,TRBV2,TRBJ1-3,TGTGCCAGCAGTAGCCAGGGGATCGGGGGAAACACCATATATTTT,CASSSQGIGGNTIYF
TRBD1,.,TRBV28,TRBJ1-5,TGTGCCAGCACCGGAACAGGGGAAGGTGGCAATCAGCCCCAGCATTTT,CASTGTGEGGNQPQHF
TRBD1,.,TRBV5-5,TRBJ1-1,TGTGCCAGCAGCTTTACAGGGGGCTCGACTACTGGGGGAGCTTTCTTT,CASSFTGGSTTGGAFF
TRBD2,.,TRBV28,TRBJ2-7,TGTGCCAGTCAGATACCTCCAGGGACTAGCGGGAGGAGAAATTACGAGCAGTACTTC,CASQIPPGTSGRRNYEQYF
.,few,TRBV25-1,TRBJ1-5,TGTGCCAGTACAGGGCTCCGATTTCAGCCCCAGCATTTT,CASTGLRFQPQHF
TRBD2,.,TRBV27,TRBJ2-1,TGTGCCAGCAGTGGACTAGCGGGAAGAGATGAGCAGTTCTTC,CASSGLAGRDEQFF
.,.,TRBV7-9,TRBJ1-1,TGTGCCAGCAGGACGACAGCCGACACTGAAGCTTTCTTT,CASRTTADTEAFF
TRBD2,.,TRBV29-1,TRBJ2-1,TGCAGCTCTACGAGACTAGCGGGCAATGAGCAGTTCTTC,CSSTRLAGNEQFF
.,.,TRBV18,TRBJ2-7,TGTGCCAGCTCACCAGAGGAATACGAGCAGTACTTC,CASSPEEYEQYF
TRBD1,.,TRBV28,TRBJ2-3,TGTGCCAGCAGTTCCTACAGGGGAATGGGAGATACGCAGTATTTT,CASSSYRGMGDTQYF
.,once,TRBV6-1,TRBJ1-5,TGTGCCAGCAGTGAATCGAAGGGGTATAGCAATCAGCCCCAGCATTTT,CASSESKGYSNQPQHF
.,once,TRBV19,TRBJ1-1,TGTGCCAGTAGTAGCGGGGTGGGTTGGGAGAACACTGAAGCTTTCTTT,CASSSGVGWENTEAFF